The 9 T cell receptor beta chains reported below all come from one sample, sequenced in a study of Graves' ophthalmopathy and Graves' hyperthyroidism. Using RNA transcripts, the TCR beta CDR3 regions were amplified. RT-PCR was first run with HTBI primers, then multiplex PCR in a second round. Each CDR3 protein is one row after TCRdb ran MiXCR on the multiplex PCR reads. The sample shows a few hundred thousand distinct CDR3 sequences, 18% of them seen only once. Input material: peripheral blood. These receptors were obtained from a woman aged 18-35 years with Graves' ophthalmopathy.

This clonotype was seen many times. The CDR3 spells CASSVRRTLNTEAFF. The CDR3 DNA reads as TGTGCCAGCAGTGTTCGGAGGACCCTGAACACTGAAGCTTTCTTT. The rearrangement links TRBV6-1 to TRBJ1-1; D uncertain. Germline CDR1 is MNHNS and CDR2 is SASEGT. The length of the CDR3 is 15 residues. The V gene lost 4 bases and the J gene lost 0 bases, with 12 bases spanning the gap.

There are many counts of this clonotype. The chain employs TRBV6-4 and TRBJ2-6; TRBD2 matches at 8 bases. The V segment lost 5 bases and the J segment 1 base; nucleotides outside the gene matches: 7. Looked up from germline, CDR1 is MRHNA and CDR2 is SNTAGT. The CDR3 consists of 17 residues. The CDR3 nucleotides are TGTGCCAGCAGTACGGGGGGGTTCGGGTCTGGGGCCAACGTCCTGACTTTC. Protein product: CASSTGGFGSGANVLTF.

This clonotype appeared many times. This chain connects TRBV20-1 to TRBJ2-7, with D possibly TRBD1 on 5 matching bases. Germline V gives CDR1 DFQATT, CDR2 SNEGSKA (reference sequence). The V end was cut by 5 bases, the J end by 0 bases, with 17 bases between. The CDR3 sequence is 15 residues long. CDR3 bases: TGCAGTGCTGCTGACTTGGACACATTCTCCTACGAGCAGTACTTC. It encodes CSAADLDTFSYEQYF.

V usage is TRBV6-5 and J usage is TRBJ1-1; D remains ambiguous. The germline V gene encodes CDR1 MNHEY and CDR2 SVGAGI. The V end was cut by 2 bases, the J end by 1 base, with 11 bases between. The CDR3 is 15 amino acids. CDR3 loop: CASSYHGIENTEAFF. CDR3 nucleotide sequence: TGTGCCAGCAGTTACCACGGAATTGAGAACACTGAAGCTTTCTTT.

This chain joins TRBV5-1 and TRBJ2-7, with TRBD2 identical over 7 bases. CDR1 SGHRS and CDR2 YFSETQ come from the germline V gene. The CDR3 consists of 14 residues. J gave up 0 bases and V 4 bases, and 4 bases lay outside the gene matches. CDR3: CASSRDYFSYEQYF. In DNA, the CDR3 is TGCGCCAGCAGCCGGGACTACTTCTCCTACGAGCAGTACTTC.

The sample holds many counts of this clonotype. The gene calls are TRBV7-6 and TRBJ1-1, with a weak D call TRBD1 (6 bases). The length of the CDR3 is 18 residues. V was cut by 0 bases and J by 1 base, with 18 bases left in between. CDR1 SGHVS and CDR2 FNYEAQ come from the germline V gene. CDR3 region: CASSLAGGIGRGNTEAFF. As DNA, the CDR3 is TGTGCCAGCAGCTTAGCGGGGGGGATCGGCAGGGGGAACACTGAAGCTTTCTTT.

The sample holds many counts of this clonotype. The rearrangement joins TRBV6-2 or TRBV6-3 to TRBJ2-2, with D unclear. The CDR3 sequence is 16 residues long. Germline V gene lookup returns CDR1 MNHEY and CDR2 SVGEGT. Trimming removed 5 bases from V and 8 bases from J, with 21 bases in between. CDR3 residues: CASSPASRSWYGELFF. DNA for the CDR3: TGTGCCAGCAGTCCCGCCTCGAGGTCCTGGTATGGGGAGCTGTTTTTT.

This clonotype occurred many times. This chain uses TRBV6-5 with TRBJ2-7; D is possibly TRBD1 (6 bases). The V end lost 4 bases, the J end lost 7 bases, and 11 bases lay between the germline ends. This CDR3 comprises 12 residues. Germline V lookup: CDR1 MNHEY, CDR2 SVGAGI. The CDR3 is CASSSGTREQYF. The CDR3 nucleotides are TGTGCCAGCAGTTCCGGGACACGGGAGCAGTACTTC.

This clonotype was seen a few times. This chain uses TRBV18 with TRBJ1-1, with 7 bases fitting TRBD1. Trimming cost V 3 bases and J 1 base; bases outside gene matches: 8. This CDR3 comprises 16 residues. From germline, CDR1 is KGHSH and CDR2 LQKENI. The CDR3 loop reads CASSPDYGTANTEAFF. The CDR3 DNA is TGTGCCAGCTCACCGGACTACGGGACAGCGAACACTGAAGCTTTCTTT.